This T cell receptor (beta chain) stems from a study of blood T cell repertoires in COVID-19. Germline CDR1 MNHEY, CDR2 SMNVEV (reference sequence). The junction had 14 bases not matched to a gene; V was cut back by 1 base and J by 5 bases. The CDR3 totals 17 residues. The protocol was immunoSEQ multiplex PCR, while the TCRdb copy is restricted to in-frame clones and leaves out a portion. This table has 200,000 to 250,000 clones, about 87% appearing once. Sequencing was done on a sample of peripheral blood. This chain connects TRBV27 to TRBJ2-7, with 7 bases fitting TRBD1. This clonotype was obtained from a man aged 25 to 40 with COVID-19, enrolled during active disease. CDR3 region: CASSLFSPRQGYNEQYF. The CDR3 region has the DNA TGTGCCAGCAGTTTATTCTCCCCTAGACAGGGTTATAACGAGCAGTACTTC.